A single T cell receptor (beta chain) is shown here with its context. Per the study methods: Reference gene primer amplification yielded estimated nucleated cell counts. TCRdb's copy holds only in-frame clones and misses some; the assay was immunoSEQ multiplex PCR. Clone size and the V and J calls come from that table; the DNA yielded D and trimming. The table includes under 300,000 clones, about 80% detected once. These data originate in a study of blood T cell repertoires in COVID-19. Study details: Samples representing acute and convalescent COVID-19 were sourced from the United States, Italy and Spain. From T cells, B-cell-depleted T cells, or PBMCs came the material, which was cDNA or gDNA.

This TCR came from a woman aged 80 or over with acute or convalescent COVID-19. Sequencing was performed on peripheral blood.

The CDR3 DNA reads TGCGCCAGCAATCCCGGGTTCCAAGAGACCCAGTACTTC. Protein: CASNPGFQETQYF. The chain joins TRBV5-1 to TRBJ2-5; no definite D call. V was cut by 6 bases and J by 1 base, with 10 bases left in between. The CDR3 runs 13 residues. From germline, CDR1 is SGHRS and CDR2 YFSETQ.